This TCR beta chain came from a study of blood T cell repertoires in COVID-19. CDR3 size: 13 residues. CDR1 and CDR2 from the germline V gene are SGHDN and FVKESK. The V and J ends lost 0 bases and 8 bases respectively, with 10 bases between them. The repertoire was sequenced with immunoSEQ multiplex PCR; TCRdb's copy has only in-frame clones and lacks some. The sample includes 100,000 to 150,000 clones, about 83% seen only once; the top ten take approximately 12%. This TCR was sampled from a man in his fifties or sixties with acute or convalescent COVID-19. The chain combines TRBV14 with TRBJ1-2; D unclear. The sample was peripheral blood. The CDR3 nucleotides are TGTGCCAGCAGCCAAGATCTACTCTTGGGCTACACCTTC. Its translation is CASSQDLLLGYTF.